Below are 22 T cell receptor beta chains sequenced from a single sample in a study of neurological immune-mediated disorders. TCRdb reprocessed the 5' RACE reads via MiXCR and lists one record per CDR3 protein. The sample shows more than 45,000 distinct CDR3 sequences, around 3.6% of them seen only once. Material for sequencing was PBMCs. The receptors shown here come from a woman aged 25 to 39 with multiple sclerosis.

This clonotype showed up many times. The rearrangement links TRBV15 to TRBJ2-7; no definite D call. CDR3 length: 14 amino acids. The V and J ends lost 4 bases and 0 bases respectively, with 10 bases between them. The germline V gene encodes CDR1 LNHNV and CDR2 YYDKDF (reference sequence). The CDR3 region is CATSNLGTSYEQYF. Here the CDR3 DNA reads TGTGCCACCAGCAACTTGGGCACCTCCTACGAGCAGTACTTC.

This clonotype was observed a few times. The chain joins TRBV7-2 to TRBJ2-1; D unresolved. V shed 9 bases and J shed 7 bases, with 16 bases lying between them. Germline-derived CDR1 and CDR2 are SGHTA and FQGNSA. The length of the CDR3 is 13 residues. The CDR3 coding sequence is TGTGCCAGTAACATACGGGTGGGGAATGAGCAGTTCTTC. Its translation is CASNIRVGNEQFF.

This clonotype appeared many times. The rearrangement joins TRBV12-3 or TRBV12-4 to TRBJ1-2, with D unclear. The V gene lost 5 bases and the J gene lost 4 bases, with 8 bases spanning the gap. The CDR3 spans 12 residues. CDR3 sequence reads: CASSGTLYGYTF. As DNA, the CDR3 is TGTGCCAGCAGTGGTACTCTCTATGGCTACACCTTC.

This clonotype was recorded many times. The chain couples TRBV27 to TRBJ2-7; the D gene is possibly TRBD1 (5 bases). V lost 8 bases and J 0 bases, leaving 20 bases between the germline ends. The CDR3 spans 16 residues. Germline V gene sequence: CDR1 MNHEY, CDR2 SMNVEV (reference sequence). This CDR3 is CASGRAQGGYSYEQYF. DNA for the CDR3: TGTGCCAGCGGACGGGCCCAGGGCGGATACTCCTACGAGCAGTACTTC.

This clonotype was observed many times. This rearrangement joins TRBV19 to TRBJ2-1; unclear D gene. CDR1 is LNHDA, CDR2 SQIVND, per germline (reference sequence). The CDR3 has 13 residues. V lost 3 bases and J lost 10, with 13 bases in between. In DNA, the CDR3 is TGTGCCAGTAGTATGGGCGGCTTGGGGGAGCAGTTCTTC. This sequence encodes CASSMGGLGEQFF.

This clonotype was seen at least ten times. The J gene is TRBJ1-5, the V gene TRBV4-1; 7 nucleotides agree with TRBD1. The CDR3 totals 15 residues. Germline loops: CDR1 MGHRA, CDR2 YSYEKL. J was trimmed by 4 bases and V by 5 bases; bases with no gene match: 8. In DNA, the CDR3 is TGCGCCAGCAGCGTCCGGGACAGCCTAAATCAGCCCCAGCATTTT. It is translated as CASSVRDSLNQPQHF.

In its sample, this clonotype was seen many times. The chain has TRBV20-1 and TRBJ2-1; TRBD2 is a possible D gene (6 bases). CDR3 length: 15 amino acids. Germline-derived CDR1 and CDR2 are DFQATT and SNEGSKA (reference sequence). V was cut by 7 bases and J by 4 bases, with 20 bases left in between. The CDR3 DNA reads as TGCAGTGTCTCCTACCTTTCGACTAGTTACAATGAGCAGTTCTTC. Protein sequence: CSVSYLSTSYNEQFF.

In this sample, this clonotype turned up many times. The J gene is TRBJ1-1, the V gene TRBV3-1; D ambiguous. V was clipped by 4 bases and J by 1 base, with 10 bases between them. The germline CDR1 and CDR2 sequences are LGHDT and YNNKEL (reference sequence). The CDR3 runs to 14 residues. The CDR3 sequence: CASSRYGSNTEAFF. In nucleotides, the CDR3 is TGTGCCAGCAGCCGGTACGGATCGAACACTGAAGCTTTCTTT.

This clonotype was counted only a few times. The V call is TRBV11-3, the J call TRBJ2-1; D is unresolved. Germline values: CDR1 SGHNT, CDR2 YENEEA. The CDR3 runs 15 residues. V dropped 0 bases and J dropped 6 bases, with 12 bases sitting between them. The CDR3 bases are TGTGCCAGCAGCTTAGATGCACCGTCGGGCAATGAGCAGTTCTTC. This sequence encodes CASSLDAPSGNEQFF. Variable domain in full (rest from reference TRBV11-3 and TRBJ2-1): EAGVVQSPRYKIIEKKQPVAFWCNPISGHNTLYWYLQNLGQGPELLIRYENEEAVDDSQLPKDRFSAERLKGVDSTLKIQPAELGDSAVYLCASSLDAPSGNEQFFGPGTRLTVL.

This clonotype has a handful of counts. The rearrangement joins TRBV5-1 to TRBJ2-3; D is undetermined. Germline V gives CDR1 SGHRS, CDR2 YFSETQ. The CDR3 spans 14 residues. V lost 0 bases and J lost 1, with 6 bases in between. Here the CDR3 reads CASSLDWGTDTQYF. CDR3 bases: TGCGCCAGCAGCTTGGACTGGGGCACAGATACGCAGTATTTT.

There are many counts of this clonotype. J is TRBJ2-1 and V is TRBV6-4; D is uncertain. The CDR3 covers 13 residues. Deletions cut 0 bases from V and 3 bases from J, with 3 bases between. Germline CDR1 reads MRHNA; CDR2 reads SNTAGT. The CDR3 region has the DNA TGTGCCAGCAGTGACTCGGGCTACAATGAGCAGTTCTTC. This translates into CASSDSGYNEQFF.

This clonotype was seen at least ten times. The junction does not match germline at one end; this may be a read error. The rearrangement joins TRBV6-1 to TRBJ1-6, with TRBD1 as a possible D gene (6 bases). Germline-derived CDR1 and CDR2 are MNHNS and SASEGT. This CDR3 region has 15 residues. CDR3 sequence reads: CASIENRALGSPLHF. The CDR3 DNA is TGTGCCAGCATTGAAAACAGGGCGCTCGGTTCCCCCCTCCACTTT.

A word on this clonotype: With a much larger clone just one base away, this may be a read error. The chain combines TRBV5-1 with TRBJ2-7, with D perhaps given as TRBD1 or TRBD2 (5 bases each). CDR3 length: 15 amino acids. Germline CDR1 reads SGHRS; CDR2 reads YFSETQ. The CDR3: CTSSAPGRSSYEQYF. The DNA for the CDR3 is TGCACCAGCAGCGCACCGGGACGAAGCTCCTACGAGCAGTACTTC. Full variable domain (outside the CDR3, taken from reference TRBV5-1 and TRBJ2-7): KAGVTQTPRYLIKTRGQQVTLSCSPISGHRSVSWYQQTPGQGLQFLFEYFSETQRNKGNFPGRFSGRQFSNSRSEMNVSTLELGDSALYLCTSSAPGRSSYEQYFGPGTRLTVT.

This clonotype has at least ten counts. The rearrangement joins TRBV12-3 or TRBV12-4 to TRBJ1-5; no definite D call. CDR3 length: 14 residues. V gave up 5 bases and J gave up 0 bases, with 8 bases separating them. DNA for the CDR3: TGTGCCAGCAGTATCTTAAATAGCAATCAGCCCCAGCATTTT. The encoded protein is CASSILNSNQPQHF.

This clonotype was recorded many times. This chain joins TRBV3-1 and TRBJ1-3; D unresolved. Looked up from germline, CDR1 is LGHDT and CDR2 is YNNKEL (reference sequence). The CDR3 is made up of 13 amino acids. Trimming left V 3 bases short and J 4 bases short, with 7 bases between. DNA for the CDR3: TGTGCCAGCAGCCACAGACACGGAAACACCATATATTTT. Translating gives CASSHRHGNTIYF.

This clonotype has at least ten counts. The V call is TRBV27, the J call TRBJ2-7; the D gene is possibly TRBD1 (6 bases). Trimming left V 5 bases short and J 7 bases short, with 27 bases between. In germline, CDR1 is MNHEY, CDR2 SMNVEV (reference sequence). The CDR3 covers 17 residues. CDR3 coding DNA: TGTGCCAGCAGTCAAATTTACCGGGACACCGAATGGCGGGAGCAGTACTTC. Encoded protein: CASSQIYRDTEWREQYF.

This clonotype was seen at least ten times. This sequence joins TRBV20-1 and TRBJ2-6; D call uncertain. Trimming left V 2 bases short and J 2 bases short, with 10 bases between. The CDR3 runs 15 residues. Germline CDR1 DFQATT, CDR2 SNEGSKA (reference sequence). CDR3 sequence (DNA): TGCAGTGCTAGACCCAACTACGCTGGGGCCAACGTCCTGACTTTC. Translation: CSARPNYAGANVLTF.

As regards this clonotype: The junction departs from the called germline gene at one end, perhaps through a read error. The genes are TRBV7-2 and TRBJ1-5, with 8 bases that match TRBD1. CDR3 length: 14 amino acids. CDR1 and CDR2 (germline): SGHTA, FQGNSA. The CDR3 loop is CASSPNRGDQPQNF. The CDR3 DNA is TGTGCCAGCAGCCCGAACAGGGGGGATCAGCCCCAGAATTTT.

This clonotype was seen at least ten times. Here the CDR3 reads CASSSPPGMETQYF. CDR3 nucleotides: TGTGCCAGCAGCTCCCCCCCTGGGATGGAGACCCAGTACTTC. The chain joins TRBV7-6 to TRBJ2-5, with D unresolved. Germline V gene lookup returns CDR1 SGHVS and CDR2 FNYEAQ. This CDR3 comprises 14 residues. V was trimmed by 4 bases and J by 5 bases, leaving 14 bases between them.

This clonotype was detected many times. This chain uses TRBV18 with TRBJ2-1; D uncertain. In germline, CDR1 is KGHSH, CDR2 LQKENI. The CDR3 consists of 15 residues. Trimming pared 2 bases from V and 9 bases from J, leaving 17 bases between. The CDR3 spells CASSPSSLFSAEQFF. The CDR3 nucleotides read TGTGCCAGCTCACCATCCTCACTGTTTTCCGCTGAGCAGTTCTTC. The full variable domain, rest sourced from reference TRBV18 and TRBJ2-1, is NAGVMQNPRHLVRRRGQEARLRCSPMKGHSHVYWYRQLPEEGLKFMVYLQKENIIDESGMPKERFSAEFPKEGPSILRIQQVVRGDSAAYFCASSPSSLFSAEQFFGPGTRLTVL.

A word on this clonotype: This may come from a read error, since a much larger clone is one base off. The CDR3 spells CASSNGDTEAFF. The CDR3 nucleotides are TGTGCCAGCAGTAACGGGGACACTGAAGCTTTCTTT. The chain links TRBV6-6 to TRBJ1-1, with D hard to call. This CDR3 has 12 residues. Germline CDR1 is MNHNY and CDR2 is SVGAGI (reference sequence). V was cut by 5 bases and J by 3 bases, with 7 bases left in between.

This clonotype appeared many times. The chain uses TRBV27 and TRBJ1-4, with D unclear. The germline CDR1 and CDR2 sequences are MNHEY and SMNVEV (reference sequence). The CDR3 contains 12 residues. The CDR3 nucleotides are TGTGCGACCAGCGGGTCTAATGAAAAACTGTTTTTT. Protein sequence: CATSGSNEKLFF. Together with reference TRBV27 and TRBJ1-4, the CDR3 gives the full variable domain: EAQVTQNPRYLITVTGKKLTVTCSQNMNHEYMSWYRQDPGLGLRQIYYSMNVEVTDKGDVPEGYKVSRKEKRNFPLILESPSPNQTSLYFCATSGSNEKLFFGSGTQLSVL.